Presented here are 20 T cell receptor beta chains from one specimen sequenced in a study of blood T cell repertoires in COVID-19. Sequencing was performed with immunoSEQ multiplex PCR; in TCRdb, only in-frame clones are kept and a portion is missing. Among about 430,000 clones, around nine tenths were seen once, and the ten largest hold about 0.91%. The specimen was peripheral blood. These receptors were taken from a man aged 18 to 29 with COVID-19, enrolled during active disease.

The gene calls are TRBV10-3 and TRBJ2-5; TRBD1 agrees at 8 bases. The trim removed 5 bases at V and 4 bases at J, leaving 3 bases unmatched. The CDR3 runs 13 residues. Looked up from germline, CDR1 is ENHRY and CDR2 is SYGVKD. For the CDR3, the DNA is TGTGCCATCAGTTCAGGACAGGGAGAGACCCAGTACTTC. It translates to CAISSGQGETQYF.

In this sample, this clone turned up a few times. This sample also contains other DNA sequences that code for the same CDR3. The chain has TRBV5-8 and TRBJ1-5; D is possibly TRBD1 (6 bases). Trimming removed 1 base at V and 4 bases at J, with 6 bases between. The CDR3 runs 13 residues. The germline V gene encodes CDR1 SGHTS and CDR2 YDEGEE. Here the CDR3 reads CASSLRGNQPQHF. CDR3 sequence (DNA): TGTGCCAGCAGCTTGAGGGGGAATCAGCCCCAGCATTTT.

The rearrangement links TRBV7-9 to TRBJ2-1; tentatively, D is TRBD2 (5 bases). Trimming removed 3 bases at V and 0 bases at J, with 12 bases between. CDR1 and CDR2 from the germline V gene are SEHNR and FQNEAQ (reference sequence). This CDR3 region has 16 residues. This chain's CDR3 is CASSFFGVGSYNEQFF. The CDR3 DNA reads TGTGCCAGCAGCTTTTTCGGGGTTGGCTCCTACAATGAGCAGTTCTTC.

This rearrangement joins TRBV4-1 to TRBJ1-1; 7 nucleotides line up with TRBD1. CDR1 is MGHRA, CDR2 YSYEKL, per germline. The V and J ends lost 1 base and 0 bases, in that order; junction bases with no gene match: 5. This CDR3 is built from 16 residues. CDR3 residues: CASSQVQGSLNTEAFF. The CDR3 coding sequence is TGCGCCAGCAGCCAAGTACAGGGGAGTCTGAACACTGAAGCTTTCTTT.

This chain connects TRBV5-4 to TRBJ2-1; 9 bases align to TRBD2. The CDR3 is 16 residues long. Germline assignment: CDR1 SGHNT and CDR2 YYREEE (reference sequence). V was clipped by 4 bases and J by 9 bases; unmatched bases: 14. The CDR3 bases are TGTGCCAGCAGCCCGACCGGGACTAGCATGAGAAGTGAGCAGTTCTTC. Amino acids: CASSPTGTSMRSEQFF.

This clone appeared a few times. J is TRBJ1-2 and V is TRBV30; TRBD1 is a possible D gene (6 bases). This CDR3 region has 14 residues. Trimming took off 5 bases at V and 2 bases at J, with 15 bases between the two ends. The germline gives CDR1 GTSNPN, CDR2 SVGIG (reference sequence). CDR3 region: CAWSPGALNYGYTF. The CDR3 nucleotides are TGTGCCTGGTCACCAGGGGCCCTAAACTATGGCTACACCTTC.

The genes are TRBV18 and TRBJ1-6; TRBD1 might be the D (5 bases). Germline V gene lookup returns CDR1 KGHSH and CDR2 LQKENI. This CDR3 has 17 residues. The germline V and J ends were trimmed by 0 bases and 8 bases, with 17 bases remaining between them. The CDR3 loop reads CASSPPTGSLGDSPLHF. CDR3 bases: TGTGCCAGCTCACCACCAACAGGCTCCTTAGGAGATTCACCCCTCCACTTT.

The chain links TRBV5-4 to TRBJ2-5; D unresolved. The V and J ends lost 4 bases and 1 base respectively, with 11 bases between them. CDR3 size: 14 residues. Germline lookup yields CDR1 SGHNT and CDR2 YYREEE (reference sequence). The CDR3 DNA reads as TGTGCCAGCAGCCCCGAGGCCCCCCAAGAGACCCAGTACTTC. It specifies CASSPEAPQETQYF. Using reference TRBV5-4 and TRBJ2-5 for the parts outside the CDR3, the full variable domain is ETGVTQSPTHLIKTRGQQVTLRCSSQSGHNTVSWYQQALGQGPQFIFQYYREEENGRGNFPPRFSGLQFPNYSSELNVNALELDDSALYLCASSPEAPQETQYFGPGTRLLVL.

This rearrangement joins TRBV19 to TRBJ2-1, with 11 bases fitting TRBD2. The CDR3 spans 15 residues. V gave up 3 bases and J gave up 4 bases; unmatched junction bases: 2. The germline V gene encodes CDR1 LNHDA and CDR2 SQIVND (reference sequence). The CDR3 protein is CASSITSGRYNEQFF. In DNA, the CDR3 is TGTGCCAGTAGTATTACTAGCGGGAGATACAATGAGCAGTTCTTC.

The V and J genes are TRBV11-2 and TRBJ2-3; 7 nucleotides match TRBD1. CDR3 length: 15 amino acids. Germline V CDR1 and CDR2: SGHAT, FQNNGV. J was trimmed by 2 bases and V by 5 bases; bases with no gene match: 7. The CDR3 region is CASSATGTDTDTQYF. In DNA form, the CDR3 reads TGTGCCAGCAGCGCAACCGGGACAGACACAGATACGCAGTATTTT. Full variable domain (missing parts from reference TRBV11-2 and TRBJ2-3): EAGVAQSPRYKIIEKRQSVAFWCNPISGHATLYWYQQILGQGPKLLIQFQNNGVVDDSQLPKDRFSAERLKGVDSTLKIQPAKLEDSAVYLCASSATGTDTDTQYFGPGTRLTVL.

This chain links TRBV5-4 with TRBJ1-1; possible D gene TRBD1, 6 bases. The germline V gene encodes CDR1 SGHNT and CDR2 YYREEE (reference sequence). The ends were cut back, 4 bases at V and 8 bases at J, with 15 bases in the middle. This CDR3 is 13 amino acids long. CDR3 residues: CASSIAGAKEAFF. The CDR3 DNA follows: TGTGCCAGCAGCATCGCAGGGGCAAAGGAAGCTTTCTTT.

This chain connects TRBV10-3 to TRBJ1-1; D is perhaps TRBD1 (5 bases). V shed 10 bases and J shed 0 bases, with 15 bases lying between them. The CDR3 contains 14 residues. Germline V gives CDR1 ENHRY, CDR2 SYGVKD. The CDR3 region has the DNA TGTGCCACCGGTTCACAGGTTTTGAACACTGAAGCTTTCTTT. It specifies CATGSQVLNTEAFF.

This sequence joins TRBV20-1 and TRBJ1-3; D unclear. The V gene's germline CDR1 is DFQATT and CDR2 SNEGSKA (reference sequence). V shed 3 bases and J shed 0 bases, with 6 bases lying between them. CDR3 length equals 13 residues. The chain's CDR3 is CSASRVSGNTIYF. CDR3 in DNA: TGCAGTGCTAGTCGCGTCTCTGGAAACACCATATATTTT.

V gene TRBV7-9 combines with J gene TRBJ1-5, with 8 nucleotides matching TRBD1. The CDR3 consists of 15 residues. Trimming took 3 bases from V and 3 from J; bases not matched to a gene: 4. Germline loops: CDR1 SEHNR, CDR2 FQNEAQ (reference sequence). CDR3 sequence (DNA): TGTGCCAGCAGCTTGTCGGGACAGGTCAATCAGCCCCAGCATTTT. It specifies CASSLSGQVNQPQHF.

The table lists this clone with a count of one. The chain recombines TRBV19 with TRBJ2-7; 7 nucleotides align to TRBD1. The CDR3 has 13 residues. V dropped 6 bases and J dropped 5; count of bases not matched to a gene: 7. Germline V lookup: CDR1 LNHDA, CDR2 SQIVND (reference sequence). The CDR3 DNA follows: TGTGCCAGTAGACAGGGGAACTTCGACGAGCAGTACTTC. It specifies CASRQGNFDEQYF.

The rearrangement joins TRBV11-2 to TRBJ2-3, with D maybe TRBD2 (5 bases). The CDR3 totals 14 residues. The V end lost 5 bases, the J end lost 2 bases, and 11 bases lay between the germline ends. Germline V gene sequence: CDR1 SGHAT, CDR2 FQNNGV. The CDR3 DNA reads TGTGCCAGCAGCCCGTGGCTAGCCACAGATACGCAGTATTTT. It encodes CASSPWLATDTQYF. The full variable domain, in which reference TRBV11-2 and TRBJ2-3 provide the parts outside the CDR3, is EAGVAQSPRYKIIEKRQSVAFWCNPISGHATLYWYQQILGQGPKLLIQFQNNGVVDDSQLPKDRFSAERLKGVDSTLKIQPAKLEDSAVYLCASSPWLATDTQYFGPGTRLTVL.

The CDR3 spells CASSPEGRTYEQYF. The CDR3 DNA reads as TGTGCCAGCTCCCCAGAGGGGAGGACCTACGAGCAGTACTTC. This rearrangement joins TRBV7-9 to TRBJ2-7, with D tentatively TRBD2 (6 bases). Germline V gene sequence: CDR1 SEHNR, CDR2 FQNEAQ (reference sequence). V lost 8 bases to trimming and J lost 2 bases, with 16 bases between them. CDR3 length: 14 amino acids.

The CDR3 loop reads CASSSPWDQGLVGSYNEQFF. CDR3 in DNA: TGTGCCAGCAGCTCCCCGTGGGACCAAGGACTAGTCGGCTCCTACAATGAGCAGTTCTTC. This chain joins TRBV27 and TRBJ2-1; 7 nucleotides line up with TRBD2. The germline gives CDR1 MNHEY, CDR2 SMNVEV (reference sequence). V lost 6 bases to trimming and J lost 0 bases; unmatched junction nucleotides: 20. This CDR3 has 20 amino acids.

The V and J genes are TRBV15 and TRBJ2-5; 8 bases align to TRBD2. This CDR3 contains 16 residues. CDR1 is LNHNV and CDR2 is YYDKDF in the germline V gene (reference sequence). V gave up 2 bases and J gave up 4 bases; unmatched junction bases: 9. The CDR3 is CATSRTGGAGLETQYF. The CDR3 bases are TGTGCCACCAGCAGAACCGGGGGGGCCGGGTTAGAGACCCAGTACTTC.

This CDR3 is CATSAPRSLNTEAFF. In DNA form, the CDR3 reads TGTGCCACCAGCGCTCCAAGGAGCCTGAACACTGAAGCTTTCTTT. The chain carries TRBV15 and TRBJ1-1, with D unclear. Germline lookup yields CDR1 LNHNV and CDR2 YYDKDF (reference sequence). V lost 5 bases, J lost 0 bases, and 13 bases lay in between. The CDR3 has 15 amino acids.